The source of this TCR beta chain is a study of naive and memory T cell subsets. Cells stained for CD3, CD4, CD8, CD45RA and CD27 were sorted into four subsets. An equimolar mix of two oligonucleotides served as the beta constant-region primer for TRBC1 and TRBC2. The cDNA 3' end received a ligated single-stranded oligonucleotide carrying the SP2 primer and a 12-nucleotide UMI. MiXCR, applied by TCRdb to the UMI-ligation and nested PCR reads, yields one record per CDR3 protein. The sample contains about 85,000 distinct CDR3 sequences, under 15% of which appear only once. Between the trimmed V and J ends, which lost 6 bases and 0 bases, there was a span of 12 bases. Germline assignment: CDR1 MDHEN and CDR2 SYDVKM. The CDR3 runs to 14 residues.

This clonotype was obtained from a human donor in good health. The source material was central memory CD4+ T cells from blood. The J gene is TRBJ2-7, the V gene TRBV28, with D perhaps TRBD1 or TRBD2 (5 bases each). CDR3 region: CASRITGASYEQYF. CDR3 bases: TGTGCCAGCAGGATAACCGGGGCCTCCTACGAGCAGTACTTC.